The 22 T cell receptor beta chains reported below all come from one sample, sequenced in a study of blood T cell repertoires in COVID-19. The protocol was immunoSEQ multiplex PCR, while the TCRdb copy is restricted to in-frame clones and leaves out a portion. Of approximately 290,000 clones listed, around 85% are singletons. The sample was peripheral blood. Every receptor here comes from a human donor with COVID-19, enrolled during active disease. The donor label of this sample is uncertain.

The V call is TRBV5-1, the J call TRBJ2-3; a weak D match, TRBD2 (5 bases). The CDR3 runs to 15 residues. CDR1 is SGHRS, CDR2 YFSETQ, per germline. V was cut by 4 bases and J by 1 base, with 13 bases left in between. The CDR3 protein is CASSEGSVGTDTQYF. The CDR3 DNA reads as TGCGCCAGCAGCGAAGGGAGCGTTGGCACAGATACGCAGTATTTT.

The chain combines TRBV6-5 with TRBJ2-7; D might be TRBD1 (6 bases). The CDR3 consists of 14 residues. Per the germline V gene, CDR1 is MNHEY and CDR2 is SVGAGI. V was clipped by 6 bases and J by 3 bases, with 15 bases between them. The CDR3 bases are TGTGCCAGCAGGGCGACAGGCGGAGTCTACGAGCAGTACTTC. Translation: CASRATGGVYEQYF.

The V gene is TRBV27, the J gene TRBJ2-3; the match to TRBD2 covers 9 bases. With V trimmed by 0 bases and J by 4 bases, 2 bases remained unmatched. The CDR3 is 15 residues long. Germline CDR1 reads MNHEY; CDR2 reads SMNVEV (reference sequence). The CDR3 sequence: CASSLSLAGSDTQYF. The CDR3 bases are TGTGCCAGCAGTTTATCCCTAGCGGGATCAGATACGCAGTATTTT.

V and J are TRBV7-3 and TRBJ2-7; TRBD2 matches at 7 bases. The CDR3 consists of 14 residues. Looked up from germline, CDR1 is SGHTA and CDR2 is FQGTGA. J lost 0 bases, V lost 5 bases, and 4 bases had no gene match. In DNA form, the CDR3 reads TGTGCCAGCAGCCCCAGCGGGACCTCCTACGAGCAGTACTTC. Protein: CASSPSGTSYEQYF.

The V call is TRBV19, the J call TRBJ1-1; D possibly corresponds to TRBD1 (6 bases). Trimming stripped 6 bases from V and 5 bases from J, with 19 bases between. The CDR3 loop spans 15 amino acids. CDR1 and CDR2 (germline): LNHDA, SQIVND (reference sequence). The CDR3 coding sequence is TGTGCCAGTAGCCAAGAACAGGGACCGGGGACTGAAGCTTTCTTT. Translating gives CASSQEQGPGTEAFF.

This clone has a handful of counts. This chain connects TRBV28 to TRBJ2-5; 7 positions match TRBD1. The J segment lost 5 bases and the V segment lost 3 bases, leaving 15 bases of the junction unmatched. In germline, CDR1 is MDHEN, CDR2 SYDVKM. This CDR3 has 17 residues. Here the CDR3 reads CASSFPSGQARGETQYF. CDR3 bases: TGTGCCAGCAGTTTCCCCTCTGGACAGGCCCGAGGGGAGACCCAGTACTTC.

The J gene is TRBJ1-2, the V gene TRBV5-6, with a weak D call TRBD1 (6 bases). The CDR3 consists of 15 residues. V lost 4 bases, J lost 4 bases, and 17 bases lay in between. Germline lookup yields CDR1 SGHDT and CDR2 YYEEEE. The CDR3 here is CASSPGRTAAYGYTF. The CDR3, as DNA: TGTGCCAGCAGCCCCGGAAGGACAGCCGCCTATGGCTACACCTTC.

V is TRBV30 and J is TRBJ1-2, with TRBD1 as a possible D gene (5 bases). Trimming shortened V by 0 bases and J by 6 bases, and 11 bases separated the two germline ends. Per germline, CDR1 GTSNPN and CDR2 SVGIG (reference sequence). The CDR3 has 13 residues. In DNA, the CDR3 is TGTGCCTGGAGTGTCGGGGGTGAGGATGGCTACACCTTC. Protein product: CAWSVGGEDGYTF.

The J gene is TRBJ1-3, the V gene TRBV11-2; the match to TRBD1 covers 8 bases. The CDR3 is 17 amino acids. Germline trimming cut 5 bases from V and 2 bases from J; bases unmatched to any gene: 11. The germline gives CDR1 SGHAT, CDR2 FQNNGV. The CDR3 bases are TGTGCCAGCAGCCCGCGACCCCAGGGGGCGGCTGGAAACACCATATATTTT. Translating gives CASSPRPQGAAGNTIYF.

This clone appeared a few times. CDR3 nucleotide sequence: TGCGCCAGCAGCTTGGCCGTAACAGGGGGCGCGTCTCCTGAAGCTTTCTTT. It is translated as CASSLAVTGGASPEAFF. The chain recombines TRBV5-1 with TRBJ1-1; the match to TRBD1 covers 9 bases. V lost 0 bases and J lost 6; bases outside the gene matches: 12. The CDR3 covers 17 residues. Germline V gives CDR1 SGHRS, CDR2 YFSETQ.

The rearrangement links TRBV20-1 to TRBJ1-2; 8 bases align to TRBD1. The CDR3 has 11 residues. V was clipped by 6 bases and J by 8 bases; unmatched bases: 5. The germline V gene has CDR1 DFQATT and CDR2 SNEGSKA (reference sequence). The CDR3 coding sequence is TGCAGTGCAATCAGGGGGCAGGGCTACACCTTC. Its protein product is CSAIRGQGYTF.

The chain has TRBV6-5 and TRBJ2-2; D not resolved. Germline CDR1 reads MNHEY; CDR2 reads SVGAGI. The V end was cut by 5 bases, the J end by 7 bases, with 11 bases between. The CDR3 has 13 amino acids. The DNA of the CDR3 is TGTGCCAGCAGTACCCAATCGAGCGGGGAGCTGTTTTTT. Translated: CASSTQSSGELFF.

The V and J genes are TRBV5-1 and TRBJ2-7; 11 bases are shared with TRBD2. The CDR3 has 16 amino acids. Germline CDR1 and CDR2: SGHRS and YFSETQ. With 0 bases clipped from V and 4 bases from J, the junction kept 6 bases outside the gene matches. For the CDR3, the DNA is TGCGCCAGCAGCTTGGCCCCACTAGCGGGAGTATACGAGCAGTACTTC. Its protein product is CASSLAPLAGVYEQYF.

The chain employs TRBV5-1 and TRBJ2-7; TRBD1 matches at 8 bases. The CDR3 totals 16 residues. Germline trimming cut 4 bases from V and 2 bases from J; bases unmatched to any gene: 11. CDR1 is SGHRS and CDR2 is YFSETQ in the germline V gene. CDR3 bases: TGCGCCAGCAGCCAGACTCCGACAGGGGCCGCCTACGAGCAGTACTTC. It yields the protein CASSQTPTGAAYEQYF.

This clone was counted between two and nine times. In DNA, the CDR3 is TGTGCCAGCAGCCAAGATGTGGTAGCGGGAGGGTATGAGCAGTTCTTC. Its protein product is CASSQDVVAGGYEQFF. The chain links TRBV3-1 (or the pseudogene TRBV3-2) to TRBJ2-1; TRBD2 matches 11 bases. The V gene end was trimmed by 0 bases and the J gene end by 8 bases; junction bases not matched to a gene: 6. Germline CDR1 LGHDT, CDR2 YNNKEL (reference sequence). This CDR3 spans 16 amino acids.

This chain connects TRBV6-5 to TRBJ2-7; TRBD1 matches at 9 bases. V lost 7 bases to trimming and J lost 6 bases; unmatched junction nucleotides: 7. This CDR3 comprises 13 residues. Germline CDR1 is MNHEY and CDR2 is SVGAGI. CDR3 region: CASTPGQGSEQYF. CDR3 nucleotide sequence: TGTGCCAGCACCCCGGGACAGGGTTCCGAGCAGTACTTC.

The chain recombines TRBV7-2 with TRBJ2-2; 9 bases match TRBD2. The CDR3 loop spans 14 amino acids. Per germline, CDR1 SGHTA and CDR2 FQGNSA. The ends lost 5 bases at V and 5 bases at J; junction bases unmatched: 3. CDR3 bases: TGTGCCAGCAGCCCAGCGGGAGGAACCGGGGAGCTGTTTTTT. Translation: CASSPAGGTGELFF.

The genes are TRBV19 and TRBJ1-1; D not certain. Trimming pared 3 bases from V and 1 base from J, leaving 9 bases between. Germline V CDR1 and CDR2: LNHDA, SQIVND (reference sequence). The CDR3 contains 14 residues. CDR3 protein: CASSIGLPNTEAFF. CDR3 in DNA: TGTGCCAGTAGTATCGGACTCCCGAACACTGAAGCTTTCTTT.

Here the CDR3 DNA reads TGTGCCACCAGCAGAGATCAGGGACACCTGAACACTGAAGCTTTCTTT. Translated, it gives CATSRDQGHLNTEAFF. The J gene is TRBJ1-1, the V gene TRBV15; maybe TRBD1 (6 bases). The CDR3 runs 16 residues. The V gene's germline CDR1 is LNHNV and CDR2 YYDKDF (reference sequence). The ends were cut back, 0 bases at V and 0 bases at J, with 11 bases in the middle.

The chain combines TRBV29-1 with TRBJ2-3; D is unclear. Looked up from germline, CDR1 is SQVTM and CDR2 is ANQGSEA. V lost 5 bases and J 6 bases, leaving 12 bases between the germline ends. The CDR3 is 12 amino acids. DNA for the CDR3: TGCAGCGTTTACCGATCCGGGGATACGCAGTATTTT. It translates to CSVYRSGDTQYF.

The chain has TRBV7-2 and TRBJ1-5; D gene unclear. Germline values: CDR1 SGHTA, CDR2 FQGNSA. The CDR3 contains 14 residues. V lost 1 base, J lost 5 bases, and 9 bases lay in between. This chain's CDR3 is CASSLGQVHQPQHF. For the CDR3, the DNA is TGTGCCAGCAGCTTAGGGCAGGTACATCAGCCCCAGCATTTT.

The sample holds a few counts of this clone. The rearrangement joins TRBV19 to TRBJ1-5; D gene ambiguous. The CDR3 extends over 13 amino acids. Germline loops: CDR1 LNHDA, CDR2 SQIVND (reference sequence). V was shortened by 3 bases and J by 5 bases, with 8 bases between the two germline ends. The CDR3 protein is CASSIVSYQPQHF. In DNA, the CDR3 is TGTGCCAGTAGTATCGTCTCGTATCAGCCCCAGCATTTT. Full variable domain (outside the CDR3, taken from reference TRBV19 and TRBJ1-5): DGGITQSPKYLFRKEGQNVTLSCEQNLNHDAMYWYRQDPGQGLRLIYYSQIVNDFQKGDIAEGYSVSREKKESFPLTVTSAQKNPTAFYLCASSIVSYQPQHFGDGTRLSIL.